The sample holds many counts of the clone carrying this T cell receptor beta chain. What it binds is not known. The CDR3 end falls 3 residues outside the read, so it is completed with the germline J gene. The repertoire was sequenced with immunoSEQ multiplex PCR; TCRdb's copy has only in-frame clones and lacks some. This sample includes tens of thousands of clones with no singletons; its ten biggest clones take up about 1.7%. Both groups were predominantly of Caucasian heritage. The record originates from a study of T cell clonality in common variable immunodeficiency. Study results and limitations: Fewer TCRbeta clones were shared among CVID subjects than controls. Compared with healthy controls, CVID subjects showed increased TCRbeta clonality, mostly in about a third. CVID patient heterogeneity limited repertoire-clinical complication correlations.

V dropped 4 bases and J dropped 8; count of bases not matched to a gene: 9. From germline, CDR1 is SGHRS and CDR2 YFSETQ. The CDR3 loop spans 16 amino acids. Sequencing was performed on peripheral blood mononuclear cells. This clonotype was sampled from a person aged 18 to 70 in good health. This rearrangement joins TRBV5-1 to TRBJ2-2, with 12 bases aligning to TRBD2. CDR3 protein: CASSPTLGTSGGELFF. The part of the CDR3 DNA that was read is TGCGCCAGCAGCCCCACCTTGGGGACTAGCGGGGGGGAG.